This T cell receptor (beta chain) was sequenced during a study of cytomegalovirus exposure and HLA in healthy donors. This clone was found a few times. The antigen is not known. Participants comprised healthy donors of bone marrow. The CDR3 sequence is 15 residues long. The V gene lost 4 bases and the J gene lost 1 base, with 14 bases spanning the gap. Per the germline V gene, CDR1 is SGHNT and CDR2 is YYREEE (reference sequence). Amplification used 60 Vbeta primers and 13 Jbeta primers. Clones were sequenced by immunoSEQ multiplex PCR, and TCRdb holds only the in-frame ones, with some missing. The sample lists 65,000 to 100,000 clones, 76% occurring once. Study-wide findings and caveats: Follow-up analysis later connected one missense variant in DCLRE1C with trimming of TCR beta V- and J-genes.

The rearrangement joins TRBV5-4 to TRBJ1-1; perhaps TRBD1 as D (6 bases). This TCR derives from a man aged 40-50 years in good health and CMV-seronegative. Sequenced input: PBMCs. Here the CDR3 reads CASSITGRGNTEAFF. The CDR3 coding sequence is TGTGCCAGCAGCATTACAGGGCGCGGGAACACTGAAGCTTTCTTT.